This T cell receptor beta chain comes out of a study of T cells after somatic rescue of genetic block. This clone was seen only once. Some clones are missing from TCRdb's copy, which holds only in-frame ones; the method was immunoSEQ multiplex PCR. The sample contains tens of thousands of clones, approximately 90% of which appear only once. Germline CDR1 is SGHNT and CDR2 is YYREEE (reference sequence). Trimming cost V 0 bases and J 7 bases, with 13 bases left between them. The CDR3 runs 15 residues. This chain connects TRBV5-4 to TRBJ2-2; TRBD1 is a possible D gene (6 bases). What was sequenced was peripheral blood mononuclear cells (PBMCs). This TCR was sampled from a woman aged 18-30 years. The CDR3 here is CASSLGPRGNGELFF. In DNA, the CDR3 is TGTGCCAGCAGCTTGGGTCCCAGGGGTAACGGGGAGCTGTTTTTT.